Each of the 14 T cell receptor beta chains below was sequenced from the same sample in a study of T cell responses to AZD1222 COVID-19 vaccine (dated by TCRdb to about 2021). Explained via the paper, the time point label denotes: sample from adult after SARS-CoV-2 infection, after symptom onset. Library preparation was by the immunoSEQ multiplex PCR assay. Held by TCRdb, this immuneACCESS table contains in-frame sequences only and omits some clones. Under half of the omission traces to an unresolved V gene where checked; the cause of the rest is unknown. Here the sample has roughly 140,000 clones; roughly nine tenths occur a single time. The ten largest clonotypes hold 6.9% of the sample. The sequenced sample was peripheral blood, obtained after recovery from COVID-19. The receptors were gathered from an adult who had recovered from COVID-19.

This clone was seen just once. V gene TRBV7-9 combines with J gene TRBJ2-2; no clear D. This CDR3 comprises 12 residues. V lost 5 bases, J lost 4 bases, and 5 bases lay in between. The germline V gene encodes CDR1 SEHNR and CDR2 FQNEAQ (reference sequence). The CDR3 DNA reads TGTGCCAGCAGCCTCCTCACCGGGGAGCTGTTTTTT. Protein sequence: CASSLLTGELFF.

The V call is TRBV7-7, the J call TRBJ2-5; TRBD2 matches 9 bases. Germline CDR1 SSHAT, CDR2 FNYEAQ (reference sequence). The CDR3 loop spans 16 amino acids. The V segment lost 1 base and the J segment 7 bases; nucleotides outside the gene matches: 10. The CDR3 sequence: CASSLVYASGEVTQYF. The CDR3 DNA reads TGTGCCAGCAGCTTAGTATACGCTAGCGGGGAGGTGACCCAGTACTTC.

The rearrangement links TRBV6-1 to TRBJ1-2; D is unclear. V lost 0 bases and J lost 6, with 14 bases in between. Germline V CDR1 and CDR2: MNHNS, SASEGT. CDR3 length: 15 amino acids. Here the CDR3 DNA reads TGTGCCAGCAGTGAAGCGGGCAGAGTAACCGATGGCTACACCTTC. The encoded protein is CASSEAGRVTDGYTF.

The gene calls are TRBV11-2 and TRBJ2-1; 10 bases line up with TRBD2. The J segment lost 9 bases and the V segment lost 3 bases, leaving 8 bases of the junction unmatched. Germline CDR1 reads SGHAT; CDR2 reads FQNNGV. This CDR3 has 15 residues. The CDR3 here is CASSFASGGQAEQFF. The CDR3, as DNA: TGTGCCAGCAGCTTCGCTAGCGGGGGTCAAGCTGAGCAGTTCTTC.

This clone has only one observation. In DNA, the CDR3 is TGTGCCAGCAGCTCCCGGCTAGCGGGGCCGAACACCGGGGAGCTGTTTTTT. Amino acid sequence: CASSSRLAGPNTGELFF. The J gene is TRBJ2-2, the V gene TRBV5-4; TRBD2 agrees at 9 bases. Per germline, CDR1 SGHNT and CDR2 YYREEE (reference sequence). The CDR3 sequence is 17 residues long. V dropped 3 bases and J dropped 0; count of bases not matched to a gene: 6.

This clone was seen once. V and J are TRBV6-5 and TRBJ2-5; D is unclear. CDR1 and CDR2 from the germline V gene are MNHEY and SVGAGI. V lost 4 bases, J lost 5 bases, and 14 bases lay in between. The CDR3 is 14 residues long. The CDR3 sequence is CASSFTMAGETQYF. The CDR3 nucleotides read TGTGCCAGCAGTTTCACCATGGCCGGGGAGACCCAGTACTTC.

The rearrangement joins TRBV18 to TRBJ2-3; 9 nucleotides match TRBD1. Unmatched junction bases numbered 7, after V lost 6 bases and J lost 3 bases. There are 15 residues in the CDR3. CDR1 and CDR2 from the germline V gene are KGHSH and LQKENI. Written as DNA, the CDR3 is TGTGCCAGCTCGCGGACAGGGGACGGGACAGATACGCAGTATTTT. This sequence encodes CASSRTGDGTDTQYF.

In this sample, this clone turned up once. J is TRBJ1-1 and V is TRBV7-2, with unresolved D. Trimming cost V 1 base and J 0 bases, with 6 bases left between them. This CDR3 region has 14 residues. Germline assignment: CDR1 SGHTA and CDR2 FQGNSA. The CDR3 DNA sequence: TGTGCCAGCAGCTTAGTTCCAGTGAACACTGAAGCTTTCTTT. Its protein is CASSLVPVNTEAFF. Full variable domain (rest looked up from reference TRBV7-2 and TRBJ1-1): GAGVSQSPSNKVTEKGKDVELRCDPISGHTALYWYRQSLGQGLEFLIYFQGNSAPDKSGLPSDRFSAERTGGSVSTLTIQRTQQEDSAVYLCASSLVPVNTEAFFGQGTRLTVV.

The rearrangement links TRBV5-4 to TRBJ1-1; no firm D call. Trimming took off 0 bases at V and 4 bases at J, with 13 bases between the two ends. This CDR3 is built from 15 residues. Germline V gives CDR1 SGHNT, CDR2 YYREEE (reference sequence). CDR3 sequence (DNA): TGTGCCAGCAGCTTGGGAGGGTCGTTTGTCACTGAAGCTTTCTTT. This translates into CASSLGGSFVTEAFF.

The chain carries TRBV19 and TRBJ1-1; the match to TRBD1 covers 8 bases. This CDR3 is 15 amino acids long. Germline V lookup: CDR1 LNHDA, CDR2 SQIVND (reference sequence). The V segment lost 2 bases and the J segment 1 base; nucleotides outside the gene matches: 3. The CDR3 protein is CASSITTGGNTEAFF. CDR3 in DNA: TGTGCCAGTAGTATAACCACAGGGGGGAACACTGAAGCTTTCTTT. Supplemented by reference TRBV19 and TRBJ1-1, the full variable domain reads DGGITQSPKYLFRKEGQNVTLSCEQNLNHDAMYWYRQDPGQGLRLIYYSQIVNDFQKGDIAEGYSVSREKKESFPLTVTSAQKNPTAFYLCASSITTGGNTEAFFGQGTRLTVV.

There are a few counts of this clone. The rearrangement links TRBV2 to TRBJ2-3; TRBD2 matches 8 bases. This CDR3 has 15 amino acids. The V segment lost 4 bases and the J segment 3 bases; nucleotides outside the gene matches: 6. Germline loops: CDR1 SNHLY, CDR2 FYNNEI. CDR3 nucleotides: TGTGCCAGCAGTGGCCCGGGGGGGAGTACAGATACGCAGTATTTT. Amino acids: CASSGPGGSTDTQYF.

The chain has TRBV5-4 and TRBJ2-5; TRBD2 matches at 10 bases. Trimming took 4 bases from V and 4 from J; bases not matched to a gene: 13. Per germline, CDR1 SGHNT and CDR2 YYREEE (reference sequence). The CDR3 is 17 amino acids. The CDR3 coding sequence is TGTGCCAGCAGCCTGACCCCCGGGGTAGCGGGGGGAGAGACCCAGTACTTC. Protein: CASSLTPGVAGGETQYF.

This rearrangement joins TRBV10-3 to TRBJ2-3, with 8 bases fitting TRBD1. Per germline, CDR1 ENHRY and CDR2 SYGVKD. V was clipped by 0 bases and J by 4 bases; unmatched bases: 3. CDR3 size: 15 residues. CDR3 sequence reads: CAISESGRGPDTQYF. The CDR3, as DNA: TGTGCCATCAGTGAGTCCGGCAGGGGGCCAGATACGCAGTATTTT.

The genes are TRBV6-2 or TRBV6-3 and TRBJ2-1; D gene uncertain. This CDR3 is 15 amino acids long. The germline V and J ends were trimmed by 5 bases and 0 bases, with 11 bases remaining between them. Germline values: CDR1 MNHEY, CDR2 SVGEGT. In nucleotides, the CDR3 is TGTGCCAGCAGTCCCCGCCCGAGCTCCTACAATGAGCAGTTCTTC. The encoded protein is CASSPRPSSYNEQFF.